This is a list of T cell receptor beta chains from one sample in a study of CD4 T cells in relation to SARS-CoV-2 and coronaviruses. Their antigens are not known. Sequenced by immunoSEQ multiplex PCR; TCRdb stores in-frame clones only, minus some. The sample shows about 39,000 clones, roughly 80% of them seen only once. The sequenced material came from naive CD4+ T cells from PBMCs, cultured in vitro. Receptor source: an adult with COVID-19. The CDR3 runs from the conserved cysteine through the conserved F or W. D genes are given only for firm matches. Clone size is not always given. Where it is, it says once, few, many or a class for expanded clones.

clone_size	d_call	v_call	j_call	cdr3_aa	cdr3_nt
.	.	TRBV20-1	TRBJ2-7	CSAKQGDEQYF	TGCAGTGCTAAACAGGGCGACGAGCAGTACTTC
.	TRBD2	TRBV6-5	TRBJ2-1	CAIAGTKDEQFF	TGTGCCATCGCCGGGACTAAGGATGAGCAGTTCTTC
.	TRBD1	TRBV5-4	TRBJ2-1	CASTGGLGDEQFF	TGTGCCAGCACAGGGGGCCTAGGTGATGAGCAGTTCTTC
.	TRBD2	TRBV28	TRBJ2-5	CASSLRGGSSQTQYF	TGTGCCAGCAGTTTAAGGGGCGGGAGTTCGCAGACCCAGTACTTC
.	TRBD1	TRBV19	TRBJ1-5	CASRKQGAPSVQPQHF	TGTGCCAGTAGGAAACAGGGGGCGCCGTCCGTTCAGCCCCAGCATTTT
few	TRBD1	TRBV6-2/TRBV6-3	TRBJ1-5	CASSYSDRDRQPQHF	TGTGCCAGCAGTTACTCTGACAGGGACCGTCAGCCCCAGCATTTT
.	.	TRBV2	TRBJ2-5	CASVEETQYF	TGTGCCAGTGTTGAGGAGACCCAGTACTTC
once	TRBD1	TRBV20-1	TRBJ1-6	CSASARGINSPLHF	TGCAGTGCTAGTGCCAGGGGGATTAATTCACCCCTCCACTTT
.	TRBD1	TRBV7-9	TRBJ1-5	CASSLETGGNNQPQHF	TGTGCCAGCAGCTTAGAAACAGGGGGGAACAATCAGCCCCAGCATTTT
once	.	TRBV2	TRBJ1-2	CATGEGPYGYTF	TGTGCCACAGGAGAAGGACCTTATGGCTACACCTTC
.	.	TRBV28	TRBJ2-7	CASTKAGRSSYEQYF	TGTGCCAGCACGAAAGCGGGCCGAAGCTCCTACGAGCAGTACTTC
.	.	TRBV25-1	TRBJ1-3	CASSENKEGNTIYF	TGTGCCAGCAGTGAAAACAAGGAGGGAAACACCATATATTTT
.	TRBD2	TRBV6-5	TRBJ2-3	CASSYSVGRAFTQYF	TGTGCCAGCAGTTACTCTGTCGGGAGGGCCTTTACGCAGTATTTT
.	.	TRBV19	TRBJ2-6	CASSPSGQGAGSGRVSGANVLTF	TGTGCCAGTAGTCCTTCGGGACAGGGGGCAGGTAGCGGGAGGGTCTCTGGGGCCAACGTCCTGACTTTC
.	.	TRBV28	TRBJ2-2	CASRGSRSPRNTGELFF	TGTGCCAGCAGGGGGTCGAGGAGCCCTAGGAACACCGGGGAGCTGTTTTTT
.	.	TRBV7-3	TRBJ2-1	CASSSRALNEQFF	TGTGCCAGCAGCAGCAGGGCCTTGAATGAGCAGTTCTTC
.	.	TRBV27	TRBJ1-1	CASSPLGQSFAEAFF	TGTGCCAGCAGTCCCCTAGGACAGTCTTTTGCTGAAGCTTTCTTT
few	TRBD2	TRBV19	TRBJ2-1	CASSSPRGRAGEQFF	TGTGCCAGTAGCTCCCCGCGGGGGAGGGCAGGAGAGCAGTTCTTC
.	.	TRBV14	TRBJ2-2	CASSQARLVNTGELFF	TGTGCCAGCAGCCAAGCGAGACTGGTGAACACCGGGGAGCTGTTTTTT
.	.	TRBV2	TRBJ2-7	CASGSRDAYEQYF	TGTGCCAGCGGGTCTCGGGACGCCTACGAGCAGTACTTC
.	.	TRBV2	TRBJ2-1	CAGKRDSSYNEQFF	TGTGCCGGCAAACGGGACTCCTCCTACAATGAGCAGTTCTTC
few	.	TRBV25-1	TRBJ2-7	CASSESLWGHFYEQYF	TGTGCCAGCAGTGAATCCCTCTGGGGGCACTTCTACGAGCAGTACTTC
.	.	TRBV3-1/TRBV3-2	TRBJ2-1	CASSRPVDIAYNEQFF	TGTGCCAGCAGTCGCCCGGTCGACATTGCCTACAATGAGCAGTTCTTC
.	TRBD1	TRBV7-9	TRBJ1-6	CASRPGTGVYNSPLHF	TGTGCCAGCAGACCCGGGACAGGCGTTTATAATTCACCCCTCCACTTT
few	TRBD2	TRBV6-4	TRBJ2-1	CASSLAANNEQFF	TGTGCCAGCAGTCTAGCGGCCAACAATGAGCAGTTCTTC
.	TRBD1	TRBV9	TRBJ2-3	CASSEGAGDTQYF	TGTGCCAGCAGCGAGGGGGCGGGAGATACGCAGTATTTT
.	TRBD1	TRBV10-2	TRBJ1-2	CASRPYTGGDGYTF	TGCGCCAGCAGGCCCTACACAGGGGGAGACGGCTACACCTTC
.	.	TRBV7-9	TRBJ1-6	CASSFGDSPLHF	TGTGCCAGCAGCTTCGGAGATTCACCCCTCCACTTT
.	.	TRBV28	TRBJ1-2	CASSRYGYTF	TGTGCCAGCAGCCGATATGGCTACACCTTC
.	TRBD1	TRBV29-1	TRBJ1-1	CSVAGTGGFAFF	TGCAGCGTTGCCGGGACAGGGGGCTTCGCTTTCTTT
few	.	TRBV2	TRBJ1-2	CASSEGQANYGYTF	TGTGCCAGCAGTGAAGGACAGGCTAACTATGGCTACACCTTC
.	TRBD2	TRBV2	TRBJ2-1	CASSDSWEGNDEQFF	TGTGCCAGCAGTGATTCGTGGGAGGGTAATGATGAGCAGTTCTTC
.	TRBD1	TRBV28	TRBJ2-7	CASRAMGQVSYEQYF	TGTGCCAGCAGGGCTATGGGACAGGTCTCCTACGAGCAGTACTTC
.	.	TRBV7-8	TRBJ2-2	CASSPAAANTGELFF	TGTGCCAGCAGCCCCGCGGCAGCGAACACCGGGGAGCTGTTTTTT
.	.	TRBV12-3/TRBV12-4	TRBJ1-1	CASSSGWNTEAFF	TGTGCCAGCAGTTCCGGGTGGAACACTGAAGCTTTCTTT
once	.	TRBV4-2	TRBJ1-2	CASSQPGQNYGYTF	TGTGCCAGCAGCCAACCCGGACAGAACTATGGCTACACCTTC
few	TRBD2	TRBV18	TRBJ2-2	CASSPLGLAENTGELFF	TGTGCCAGCTCACCATTAGGGCTAGCGGAAAACACCGGGGAGCTGTTTTTT
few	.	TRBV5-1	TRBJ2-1	CASSFSASSYNEQFF	TGCGCCAGCAGCTTCAGCGCGAGCTCCTACAATGAGCAGTTCTTC
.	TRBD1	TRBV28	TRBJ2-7	CASSFLPGTGSYEQYF	TGTGCCAGCAGTTTCCTTCCGGGGACAGGCTCTTACGAGCAGTACTTC
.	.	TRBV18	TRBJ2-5	CASSRQQETQYF	TGTGCCAGCTCCCGACAGCAAGAGACCCAGTACTTC
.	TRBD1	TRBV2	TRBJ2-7	CASTLQLGQGYEQYF	TGTGCCAGCACCCTACAGCTGGGACAGGGATACGAGCAGTACTTC
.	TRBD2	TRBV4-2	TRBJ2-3	CASSQDETSGSDTQYF	TGTGCCAGCAGCCAAGATGAGACTAGCGGGAGCGATACGCAGTATTTT
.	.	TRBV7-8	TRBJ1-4	CASSPAERSMFF	TGTGCCAGCAGTCCCGCGGAGCGGTCTATGTTTTTT
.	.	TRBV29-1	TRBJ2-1	CSVEDPDRSSYNEQFF	TGCAGCGTTGAAGACCCTGACAGAAGCTCCTACAATGAGCAGTTCTTC
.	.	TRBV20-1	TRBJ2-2	CSASGTGELFF	TGCAGTGCTAGCGGAACCGGGGAGCTGTTTTTT
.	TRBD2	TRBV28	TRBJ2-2	CASSSIPGTSGDGRSGELFF	TGTGCCAGCAGTTCTATTCCCGGGACTAGCGGGGATGGAAGGAGCGGGGAGCTGTTTTTT
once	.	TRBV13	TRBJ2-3	CASSGTGTESTDTQYF	TGTGCCAGCAGCGGCACCGGGACCGAGAGCACAGATACGCAGTATTTT
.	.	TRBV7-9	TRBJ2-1	CASSLQNFGNEQFF	TGTGCCAGCAGCTTACAAAATTTCGGCAATGAGCAGTTCTTC
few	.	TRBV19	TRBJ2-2	CASSIGLWPAANTGELFF	TGTGCCAGTAGTATTGGTTTGTGGCCAGCCGCGAACACCGGGGAGCTGTTTTTT